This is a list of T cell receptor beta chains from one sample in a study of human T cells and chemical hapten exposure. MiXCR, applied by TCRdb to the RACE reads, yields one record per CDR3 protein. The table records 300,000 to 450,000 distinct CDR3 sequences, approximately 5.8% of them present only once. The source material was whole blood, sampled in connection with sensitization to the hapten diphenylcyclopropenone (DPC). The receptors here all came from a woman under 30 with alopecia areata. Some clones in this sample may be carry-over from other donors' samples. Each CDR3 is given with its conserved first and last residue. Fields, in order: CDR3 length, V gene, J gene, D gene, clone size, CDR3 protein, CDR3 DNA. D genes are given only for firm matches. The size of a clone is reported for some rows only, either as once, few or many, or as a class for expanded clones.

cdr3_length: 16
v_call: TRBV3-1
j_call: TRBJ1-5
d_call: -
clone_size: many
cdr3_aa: CASSYGGRDSNQPQHF
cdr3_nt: TGTGCCAGCAGCTATGGGGGCAGGGATAGCAATCAGCCCCAGCATTTT

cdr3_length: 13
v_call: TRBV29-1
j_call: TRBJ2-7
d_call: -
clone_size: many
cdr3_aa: CSAGTPSTYEQYF
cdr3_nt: TGCAGCGCTGGGACACCAAGTACCTACGAGCAGTACTTC

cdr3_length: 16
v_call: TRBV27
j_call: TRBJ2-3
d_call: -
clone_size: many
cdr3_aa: CASSLLRATSTDTQYF
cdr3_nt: TGTGCCAGCAGCCTCTTGAGGGCGACGTCCACAGATACGCAGTATTTT

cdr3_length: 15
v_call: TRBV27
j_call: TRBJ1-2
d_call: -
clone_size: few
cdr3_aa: CASRGLGEGDYDYTF
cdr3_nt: TGTGCCAGCAGAGGGCTGGGTGAGGGAGATTATGACTACACCTTC

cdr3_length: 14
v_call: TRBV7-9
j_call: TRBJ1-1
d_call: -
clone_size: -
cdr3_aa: CASSTKGQPPEAFF
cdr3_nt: TGTGCCAGCAGCACTAAGGGACAACCCCCTGAAGCTTTCTTT

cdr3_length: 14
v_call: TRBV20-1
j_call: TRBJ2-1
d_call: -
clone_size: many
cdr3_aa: CSAREAEPYNEQFF
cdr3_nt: TGCAGTGCTAGAGAGGCTGAACCCTACAATGAGCAGTTCTTC

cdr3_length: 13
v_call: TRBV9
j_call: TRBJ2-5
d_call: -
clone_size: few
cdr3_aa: CASSVDPSGTQYF
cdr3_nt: TGTGCCAGCAGCGTGGACCCATCGGGGACCCAGTACTTC

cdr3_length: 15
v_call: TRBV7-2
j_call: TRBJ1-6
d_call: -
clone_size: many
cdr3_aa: CASSSLTGLNSPLHF
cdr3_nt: TGTGCCAGCAGCTCCTTGACAGGACTTAATTCACCCCTCCACTTT

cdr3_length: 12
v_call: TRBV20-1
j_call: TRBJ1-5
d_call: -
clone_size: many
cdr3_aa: CSAGTSNQPQHF
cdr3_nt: TGCAGTGCTGGGACCTCCAATCAGCCCCAGCATTTT

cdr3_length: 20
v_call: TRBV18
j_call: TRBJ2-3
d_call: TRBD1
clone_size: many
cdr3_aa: CASSLHPLGTASRTSDTQYF
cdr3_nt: TGTGCCAGCTCTCTTCATCCCCTTGGGACAGCCTCTAGAACCTCAGATACGCAGTATTTT

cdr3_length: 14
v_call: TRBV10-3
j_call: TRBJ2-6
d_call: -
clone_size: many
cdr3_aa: CAISRGTGANVLTF
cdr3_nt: TGTGCCATCAGTCGAGGTACTGGGGCCAACGTCCTGACTTTC

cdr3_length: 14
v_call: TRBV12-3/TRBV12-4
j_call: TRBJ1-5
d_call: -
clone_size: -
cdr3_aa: CASSLVSEGQPQHF
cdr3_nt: TGTGCCAGCAGTTTAGTCAGTGAGGGACAGCCCCAGCATTTT

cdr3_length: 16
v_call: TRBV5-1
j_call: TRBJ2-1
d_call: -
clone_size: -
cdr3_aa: CASSLELGQVYNEQFF
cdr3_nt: TGCGCCAGCAGCTTGGAGTTGGGCCAAGTCTACAATGAGCAGTTCTTC

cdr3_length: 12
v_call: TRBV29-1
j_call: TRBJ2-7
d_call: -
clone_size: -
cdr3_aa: CSVEGAVGEQYF
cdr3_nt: TGCAGCGTTGAAGGGGCCGTTGGGGAGCAGTACTTC

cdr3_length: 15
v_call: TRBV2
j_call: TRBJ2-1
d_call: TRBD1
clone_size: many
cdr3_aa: CASREQGGTYNEQFF
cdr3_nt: TGTGCCAGCAGGGAACAGGGGGGTACCTACAATGAGCAGTTCTTC

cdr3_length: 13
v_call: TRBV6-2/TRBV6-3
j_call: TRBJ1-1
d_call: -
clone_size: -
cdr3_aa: CASSGWGGTEAFF
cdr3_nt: TGTGCCAGCAGCGGATGGGGAGGCACTGAAGCTTTCTTT

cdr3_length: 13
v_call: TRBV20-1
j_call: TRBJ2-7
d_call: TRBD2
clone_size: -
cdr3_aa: CSARGLAGYEQYF
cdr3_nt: TGCAGTGCTAGAGGACTAGCGGGGTACGAGCAGTACTTC

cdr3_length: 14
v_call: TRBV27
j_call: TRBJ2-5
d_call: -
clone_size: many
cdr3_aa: CASSLNSYQETQYF
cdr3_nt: TGTGCCAGCAGTTTAAACAGTTACCAAGAGACCCAGTACTTC

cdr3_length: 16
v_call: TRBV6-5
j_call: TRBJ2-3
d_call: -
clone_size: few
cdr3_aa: CASSRAGARREDTQYF
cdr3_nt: TGTGCCAGCAGCCGAGCAGGGGCCCGCAGGGAAGATACGCAGTATTTT

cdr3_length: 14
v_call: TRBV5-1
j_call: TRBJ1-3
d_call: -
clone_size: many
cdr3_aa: CASSLGDSGNTIYF
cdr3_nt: TGCGCCAGCAGCTTGGGGGACTCAGGAAACACCATATATTTT

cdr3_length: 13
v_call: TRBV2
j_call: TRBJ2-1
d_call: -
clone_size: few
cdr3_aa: CASSDGANNEQFF
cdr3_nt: TGTGCCAGCAGTGACGGGGCGAACAATGAGCAGTTCTTC

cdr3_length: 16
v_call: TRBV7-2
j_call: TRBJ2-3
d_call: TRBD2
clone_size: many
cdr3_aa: CASSLTGTSGTDTQYF
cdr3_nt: TGTGCCAGCAGCCTCACCGGGACTAGCGGCACAGATACGCAGTATTTT

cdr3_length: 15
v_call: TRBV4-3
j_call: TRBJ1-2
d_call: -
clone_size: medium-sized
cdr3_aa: CASSQELQGNYGYTF
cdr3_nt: TGCGCCAGCAGCCAAGAGCTCCAGGGGAACTATGGCTACACCTTC

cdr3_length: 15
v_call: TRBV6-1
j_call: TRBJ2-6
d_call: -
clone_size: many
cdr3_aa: CASSESYTGANVLTF
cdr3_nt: TGTGCCAGCAGTGAATCCTATACTGGGGCCAACGTCCTGACTTTC

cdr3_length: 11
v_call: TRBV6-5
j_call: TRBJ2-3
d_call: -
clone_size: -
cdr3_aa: CASYERDTQYF
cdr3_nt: TGTGCCAGCTACGAACGAGATACGCAGTATTTT

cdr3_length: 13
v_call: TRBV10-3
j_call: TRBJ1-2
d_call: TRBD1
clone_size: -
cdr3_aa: CAISEDRDYGYTF
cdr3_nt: TGTGCCATCAGTGAGGACAGGGACTATGGCTACACCTTC

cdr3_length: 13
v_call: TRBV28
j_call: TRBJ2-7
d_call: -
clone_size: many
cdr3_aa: CASSSKTLYEQYF
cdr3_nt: TGTGCCAGCAGCTCGAAGACCCTCTACGAGCAGTACTTC

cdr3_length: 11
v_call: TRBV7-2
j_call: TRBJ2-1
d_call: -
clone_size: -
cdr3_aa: CASSLGQPQFF
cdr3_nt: TGTGCCAGCAGCTTAGGACAGCCCCAGTTCTTC

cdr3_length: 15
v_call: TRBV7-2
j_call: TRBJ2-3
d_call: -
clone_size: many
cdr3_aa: CASSLGGGPIDTQYF
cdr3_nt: TGTGCCAGCAGCTTAGGAGGGGGGCCCATTGATACGCAGTATTTT

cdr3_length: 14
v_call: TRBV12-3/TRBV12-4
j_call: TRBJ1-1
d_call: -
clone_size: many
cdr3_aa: CASSLGLGNTEAFF
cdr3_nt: TGTGCCAGCAGTTTAGGCCTCGGCAACACTGAAGCTTTCTTT

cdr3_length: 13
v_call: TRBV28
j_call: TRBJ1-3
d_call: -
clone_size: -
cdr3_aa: CASRVGPGNTIYF
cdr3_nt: TGTGCCAGCAGAGTAGGGCCCGGAAACACCATATATTTT

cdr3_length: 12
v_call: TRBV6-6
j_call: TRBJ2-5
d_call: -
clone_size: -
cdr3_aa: CASSQKPGTQYF
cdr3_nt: TGTGCCAGCAGCCAAAAGCCTGGGACCCAGTACTTC

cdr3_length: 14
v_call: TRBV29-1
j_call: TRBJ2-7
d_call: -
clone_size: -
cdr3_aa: CSVEGISGVREQYF
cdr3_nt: TGCAGCGTTGAAGGCATATCAGGGGTTCGCGAGCAGTACTTC

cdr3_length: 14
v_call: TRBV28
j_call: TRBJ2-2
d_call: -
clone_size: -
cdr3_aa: CASSLVPRSGELFF
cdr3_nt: TGTGCCAGCAGTTTAGTTCCACGGTCCGGGGAGCTGTTTTTT

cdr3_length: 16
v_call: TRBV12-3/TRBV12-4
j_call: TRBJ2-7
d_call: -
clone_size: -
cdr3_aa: CASSADARGVNYEQYF
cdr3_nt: TGTGCCAGCAGCGCCGATGCCAGGGGTGTAAACTACGAGCAGTACTTC

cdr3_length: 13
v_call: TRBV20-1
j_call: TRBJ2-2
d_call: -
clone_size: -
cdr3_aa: CSARDPTRGELIF
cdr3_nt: TGCAGTGCTAGAGACCCTACTAGGGGGGAGCTGATTTTT

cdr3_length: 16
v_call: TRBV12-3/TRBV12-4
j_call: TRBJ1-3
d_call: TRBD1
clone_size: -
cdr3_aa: CASSFWDRVSGNTIYF
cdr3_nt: TGTGCCAGCAGTTTCTGGGACAGGGTCTCTGGAAACACCATATATTTT

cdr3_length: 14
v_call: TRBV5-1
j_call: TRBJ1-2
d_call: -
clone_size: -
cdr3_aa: CASSRTLGDYGYTF
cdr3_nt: TGCGCCAGCAGCAGGACGTTGGGGGACTATGGCTACACCTTC

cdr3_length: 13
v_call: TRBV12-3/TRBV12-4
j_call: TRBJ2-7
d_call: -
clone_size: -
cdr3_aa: CASSLAGEDEQYF
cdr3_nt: TGTGCCAGCAGTTTAGCAGGGGAGGACGAGCAGTACTTC

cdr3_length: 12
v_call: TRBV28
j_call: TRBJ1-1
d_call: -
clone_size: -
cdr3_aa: CASSAVFLEAFF
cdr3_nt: TGTGCCAGCAGTGCAGTCTTCCTTGAAGCTTTCTTT

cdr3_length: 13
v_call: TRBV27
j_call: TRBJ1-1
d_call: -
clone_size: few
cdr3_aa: CASIRFGQSEAFF
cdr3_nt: TGTGCCAGCATCCGATTCGGACAGAGTGAAGCTTTCTTT

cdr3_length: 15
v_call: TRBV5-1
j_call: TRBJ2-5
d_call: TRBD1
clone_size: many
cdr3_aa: CASSLAGTGAETQYF
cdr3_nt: TGCGCCAGCAGCTTGGCCGGGACAGGGGCAGAGACCCAGTACTTC

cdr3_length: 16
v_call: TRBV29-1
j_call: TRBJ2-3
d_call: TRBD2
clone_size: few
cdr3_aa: CSDGLAGETSTDTQYF
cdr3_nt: TGCAGCGATGGACTAGCGGGGGAGACTAGCACAGATACGCAGTATTTT

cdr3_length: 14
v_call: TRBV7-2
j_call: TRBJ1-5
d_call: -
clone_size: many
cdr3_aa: CASSPRDPWGPQHF
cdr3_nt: TGTGCCAGCAGTCCGCGAGACCCCTGGGGGCCCCAGCATTTT

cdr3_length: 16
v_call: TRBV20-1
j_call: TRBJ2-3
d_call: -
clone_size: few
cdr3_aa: CSARVAGRVITDTQYF
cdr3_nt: TGCAGTGCTAGGGTAGCCGGCCGGGTTATCACAGATACGCAGTATTTT

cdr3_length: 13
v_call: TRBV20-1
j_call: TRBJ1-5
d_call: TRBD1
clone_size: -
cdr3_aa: CSVRGTENQPQHF
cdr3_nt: TGCAGTGTCCGAGGGACAGAGAATCAGCCCCAGCATTTT

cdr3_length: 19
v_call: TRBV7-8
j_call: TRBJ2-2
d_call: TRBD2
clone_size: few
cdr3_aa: CASSPLPGLAGMGTGELFF
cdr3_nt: TGTGCCAGCAGCCCTCTCCCTGGACTAGCGGGGATGGGAACCGGGGAGCTGTTTTTT

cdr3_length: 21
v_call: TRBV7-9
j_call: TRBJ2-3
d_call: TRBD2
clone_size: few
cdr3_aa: CASSLTPGLAGGRQADNTQYF
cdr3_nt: TGTGCCAGCAGCTTAACCCCGGGACTAGCGGGGGGGCGTCAAGCCGACAATACGCAGTATTTT

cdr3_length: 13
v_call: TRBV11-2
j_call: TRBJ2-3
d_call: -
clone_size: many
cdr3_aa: CASSFRGGDTQYF
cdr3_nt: TGTGCCAGCAGCTTTAGGGGGGGAGATACGCAGTATTTT

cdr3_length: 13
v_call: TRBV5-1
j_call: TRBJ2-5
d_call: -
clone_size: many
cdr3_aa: CASSLYQKETQYF
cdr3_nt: TGCGCCAGCAGCTTGTACCAGAAAGAGACCCAGTACTTC

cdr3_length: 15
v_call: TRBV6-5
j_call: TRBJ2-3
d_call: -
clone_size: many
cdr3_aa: CASSYARTSTDTQYF
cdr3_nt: TGTGCCAGCAGTTACGCCCGGACTAGCACAGATACGCAGTATTTT

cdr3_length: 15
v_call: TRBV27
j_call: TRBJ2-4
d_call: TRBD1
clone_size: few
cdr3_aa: CASSSPTGHLYIQYF
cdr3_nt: TGTGCCAGCAGTTCCCCGACAGGGCACCTTTACATTCAGTACTTC

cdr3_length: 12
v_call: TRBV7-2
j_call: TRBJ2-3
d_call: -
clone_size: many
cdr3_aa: CASSLYGDTQYF
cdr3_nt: TGTGCCAGCAGCTTATACGGGGATACGCAGTATTTT

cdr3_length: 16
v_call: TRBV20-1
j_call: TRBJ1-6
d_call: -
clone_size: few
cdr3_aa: CSARESVAGYNSPLHF
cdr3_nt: TGCAGTGCTAGAGAGAGTGTTGCAGGGTATAATTCACCCCTCCACTTT

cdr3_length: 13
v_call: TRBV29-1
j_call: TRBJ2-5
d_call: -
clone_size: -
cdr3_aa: CSVGGTREETQYF
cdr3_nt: TGCAGCGTTGGAGGGACCCGGGAAGAGACCCAGTACTTC

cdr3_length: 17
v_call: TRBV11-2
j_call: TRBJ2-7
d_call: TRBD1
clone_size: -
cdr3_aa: CASTPRTGPLSSYEQYF
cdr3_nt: TGTGCCAGCACCCCCCGGACAGGGCCCTTGAGCTCCTACGAGCAGTACTTC

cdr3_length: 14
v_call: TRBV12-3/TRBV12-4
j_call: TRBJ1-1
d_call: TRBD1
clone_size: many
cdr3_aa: CASSFGDSYTEAFF
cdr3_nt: TGTGCCAGCAGTTTTGGGGACAGCTACACTGAAGCTTTCTTT